This T cell receptor (beta chain) was retrieved from a study of T cell repertoires in cytomegalovirus infection. TCRdb used MiXCR to reprocess the reads, holding one entry per CDR3 protein. The table shows about 740,000 distinct CDR3 sequences, with less than 40% occurring only once. Germline loops: CDR1 MDHEN, CDR2 SYDVKM. Trimming removed 1 base from V and 2 bases from J, with 14 bases in between. The CDR3 has 16 residues. The TCR originated in a human donor in good health (CMV status not recorded). Some clones in this sample may be carry-over from other donors' samples. Sequenced input: PBMCs. The chain employs TRBV28 and TRBJ2-5; D unresolved. The CDR3 reads CASSLLTGFPQETQYF. CDR3 DNA sequence: TGTGCCAGCAGTTTATTAACGGGTTTCCCTCAAGAGACCCAGTACTTC.